The TCR beta chain under discussion was sequenced for a study of T cell changes during pregnancy in multiple sclerosis. TCRdb's table, derived via immunoSEQ multiplex PCR, lists solely in-frame clones and lacks some. The sample includes roughly 31,000 clones, 85% to 95% of them seen just once. This clone was observed a handful of times. The germline CDR1 and CDR2 sequences are MNHEY and SVGAGI. CDR3 size: 13 residues. V was clipped by 2 bases and J by 4 bases, with 6 bases between them. This material consisted of CD4+ T cells from peripheral blood mononuclear cells, taken in the first trimester of pregnancy. The V gene is TRBV6-5, the J gene TRBJ1-3, with a tentative D call TRBD1 (6 bases). This clonotype originated in a female donor with multiple sclerosis, enrolled in a pregnancy study. Here the CDR3 DNA reads TGTGCCAGCAGTTACAGGGGGGGAAACACCATATATTTT. This translates into CASSYRGGNTIYF.